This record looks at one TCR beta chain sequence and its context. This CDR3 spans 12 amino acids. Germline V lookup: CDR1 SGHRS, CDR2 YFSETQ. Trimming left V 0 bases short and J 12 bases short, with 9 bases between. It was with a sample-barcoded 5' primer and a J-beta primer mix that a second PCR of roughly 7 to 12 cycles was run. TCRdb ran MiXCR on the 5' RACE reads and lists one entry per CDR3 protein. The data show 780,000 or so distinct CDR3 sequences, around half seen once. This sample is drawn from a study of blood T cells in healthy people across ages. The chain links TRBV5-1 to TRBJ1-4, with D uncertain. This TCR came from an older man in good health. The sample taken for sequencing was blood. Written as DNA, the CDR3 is TGCGCCAGCAGCTTGGCCGGGAGGGAACTGTTTTTT. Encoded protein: CASSLAGRELFF.